This paragraph reports one TCR beta chain. The CDR3 runs to 15 residues. Germline CDR1 is SGHAT and CDR2 is FQNNGV. With V trimmed by 5 bases and J by 7 bases, 11 bases remained unmatched. Here immunoSEQ multiplex PCR was the method, and the copy in TCRdb shows in-frame clones only, minus some. The sample contains 25,000 or so clones, 65% to 90% of which appear only once. The sample belongs to a study of T cells in narcolepsy. Material: memory (CD45RA-) CD4+ T cells from blood. The receptor's source is a human donor in good health. The chain recombines TRBV11-2 with TRBJ2-7, with 10 bases that match TRBD1. The CDR3, as DNA: TGTGCCAGCAGCCGGATCGGGACAGGGGCCAGGGAGCAGTACTTC. Its protein is CASSRIGTGAREQYF.